Below, one TCR beta chain is given with its context. Antigen: not known. These data belong to a study of T-cell memory formation after mild COVID-19. Study background: Largely donor-specific sequence clusters came from two donors. Study-level findings and limits: Clones that shrank (day 15 to 85) were balanced CD4/CD8, whereas later expanders leaned CD4+. Contracting CD4+ clones were located mainly in CM and EM, and CD8+ clones in EMRA.

5'RACE primed from the constant segment yielded TCR alpha and TCR beta cDNA libraries bearing sample barcodes and UMIs. TCRdb called the 5' RACE reads again in MiXCR, with one record for every CDR3 protein. The table records a few hundred thousand distinct CDR3 sequences, approximately 16% of them present only once. Sequencing was carried out using PBMCs or a T cell subset sorted from them (not recorded which). The receptor was derived from a man in his late teens or twenties who had mild COVID-19 (a few samples of this study predate the infection). Cell type and time point are not known.

The DNA of the CDR3 is TGCGCCAGCAGCCAAGGCCCTAGTTCGGAGCTGTTTTTT. Protein sequence: CASSQGPSSELFF. This chain uses TRBV4-1 with TRBJ2-2, with D uncertain. Trimming took off 1 base at V and 10 bases at J, with 10 bases between the two ends. Germline V CDR1 and CDR2: MGHRA, YSYEKL. CDR3 length: 13 residues.